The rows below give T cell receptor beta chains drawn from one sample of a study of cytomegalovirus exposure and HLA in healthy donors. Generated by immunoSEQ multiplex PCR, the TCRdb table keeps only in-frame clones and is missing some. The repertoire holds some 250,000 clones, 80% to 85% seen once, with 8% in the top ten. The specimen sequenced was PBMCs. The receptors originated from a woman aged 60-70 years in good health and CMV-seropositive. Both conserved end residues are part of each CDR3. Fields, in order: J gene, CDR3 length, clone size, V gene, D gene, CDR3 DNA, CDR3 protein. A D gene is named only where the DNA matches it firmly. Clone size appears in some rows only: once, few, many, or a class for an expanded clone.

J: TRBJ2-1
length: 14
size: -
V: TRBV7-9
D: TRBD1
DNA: TGTGCCAGCAGCTTAGCAGGACAGGGGAGGGAGCAGTTCTTC
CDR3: CASSLAGQGREQFF

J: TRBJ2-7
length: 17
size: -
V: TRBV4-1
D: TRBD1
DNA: TGCGCCAGCAGCCAGATGGGACAGGGCGAATTCTCCTACGAGCAGTACTTC
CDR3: CASSQMGQGEFSYEQYF

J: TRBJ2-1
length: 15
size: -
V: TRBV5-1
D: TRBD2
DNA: TGCGCCAGCAGCTTGTTTGCGGGAGGGGGGAATGAGCAGTTCTTC
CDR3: CASSLFAGGGNEQFF

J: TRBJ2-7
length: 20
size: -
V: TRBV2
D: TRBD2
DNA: TGTGCCAGCAGTGAAACCCCGGGACTAGCGGGAGGGTTAGGGTCCTACGAGCAGTACTTC
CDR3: CASSETPGLAGGLGSYEQYF

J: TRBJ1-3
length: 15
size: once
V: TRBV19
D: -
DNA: TGTGCCAGTAGTATCCAGGGTAGAATTGGAAACACCATATATTTT
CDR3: CASSIQGRIGNTIYF

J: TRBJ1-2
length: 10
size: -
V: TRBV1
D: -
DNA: TGCACCAGCAGCCCATATGGCTACACCTTC
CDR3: CTSSPYGYTF

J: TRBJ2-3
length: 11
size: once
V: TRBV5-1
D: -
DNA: TGCGCCAGCAAAGACGCGGGTACGCAGTATTTT
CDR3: CASKDAGTQYF

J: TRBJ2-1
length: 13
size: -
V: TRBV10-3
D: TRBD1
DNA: TGTGCCATCAGCACAGGGGTGGACAATGAGCAGTTCTTC
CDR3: CAISTGVDNEQFF

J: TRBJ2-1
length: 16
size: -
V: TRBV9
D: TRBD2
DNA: TGTGCCAGCAGCGTAGGGGCTAGCGGGATTCACAATGAGCAGTTCTTC
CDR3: CASSVGASGIHNEQFF

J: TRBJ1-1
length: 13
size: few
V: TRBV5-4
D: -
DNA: TGTGCCAGCAGCTATCCGGGGAACACTGAAGCTTTCTTT
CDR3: CASSYPGNTEAFF

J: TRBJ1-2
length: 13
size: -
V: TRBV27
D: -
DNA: TGTGCCAGCAGTTTATCAGGCAGGCGTGGCTACACCTTC
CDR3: CASSLSGRRGYTF

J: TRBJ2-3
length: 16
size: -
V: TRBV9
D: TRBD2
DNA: TGTGCCAGCAGCGTAGGTCCTAGCGGGCGCACAGATACGCAGTATTTT
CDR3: CASSVGPSGRTDTQYF

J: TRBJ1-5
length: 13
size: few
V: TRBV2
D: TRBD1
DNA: TGTGCCAGCAGGGACAGGGGCAATCAGCCCCAGCATTTT
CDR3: CASRDRGNQPQHF

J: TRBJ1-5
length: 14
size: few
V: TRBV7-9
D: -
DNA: TGTGCCAGCAGCGTGGCAGGGGCCCATCAGCCCCAGCATTTT
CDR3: CASSVAGAHQPQHF

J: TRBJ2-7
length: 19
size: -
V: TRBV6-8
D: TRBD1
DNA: TGTGCCAGCAGTTACTCGGACCAAGAGGGACAGGGGTGCCCCTACGAGCAGTACTTC
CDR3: CASSYSDQEGQGCPYEQYF

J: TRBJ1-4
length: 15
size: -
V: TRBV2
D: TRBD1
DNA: TGTGCCAGCAGTGCCGGGACAGCTGTTAATGAAAAACTGTTTTTT
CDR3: CASSAGTAVNEKLFF

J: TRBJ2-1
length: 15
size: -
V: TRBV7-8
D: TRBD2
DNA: TGTGCCAGCAGCTTAATGGGAGTTGAGCGGGACGAGCAGTTCTTC
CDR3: CASSLMGVERDEQFF

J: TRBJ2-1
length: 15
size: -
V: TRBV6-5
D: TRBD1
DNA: TGTGCCAGCAGATCCCCGGGACAGGGCTACCATGAGCAGTTCTTC
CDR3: CASRSPGQGYHEQFF

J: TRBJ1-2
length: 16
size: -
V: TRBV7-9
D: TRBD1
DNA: TGTGCCAGCAGCCTTAGGGGGACAGGGGATGGCTATGGCTACACCTTC
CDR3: CASSLRGTGDGYGYTF

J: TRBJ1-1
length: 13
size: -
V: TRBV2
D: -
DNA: TGTGCCAGCCGAAGGACAGAGAAGGTAGAAGCTTTCTTT
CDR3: CASRRTEKVEAFF

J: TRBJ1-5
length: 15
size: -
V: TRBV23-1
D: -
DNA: TGCGCCAGCAGTCAGGGAGTACGTAGCAATCAGCCCCAGCATTTT
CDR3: CASSQGVRSNQPQHF

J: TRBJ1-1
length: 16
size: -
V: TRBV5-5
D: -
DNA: TGTGCCAGCAGCTTGGGTACCACTACAGGCTACGCTGAAGCTTTCTTT
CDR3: CASSLGTTTGYAEAFF

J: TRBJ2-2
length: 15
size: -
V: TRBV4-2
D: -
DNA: TGTGCCAGCAGCGAGAGGACAACACTCACCGGGGAGCTGTTTTTT
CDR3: CASSERTTLTGELFF

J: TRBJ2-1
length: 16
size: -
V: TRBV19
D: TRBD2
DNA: TGTGCCAGTACAAAAAGGCTAGCGGGCCTAATGAATGAGCAGTTCTTC
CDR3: CASTKRLAGLMNEQFF

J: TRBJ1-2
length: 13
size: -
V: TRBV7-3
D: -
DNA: TGTGCCAGCAGCCCATCCGGGAGCTATGGCTACACCTTC
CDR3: CASSPSGSYGYTF

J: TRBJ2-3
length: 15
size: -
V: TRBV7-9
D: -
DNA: TGTGCCAGCAGCTTATCCCAGGGGAGCACAGATACGCAGTATTTT
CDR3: CASSLSQGSTDTQYF

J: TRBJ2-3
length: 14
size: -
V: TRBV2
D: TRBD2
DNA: TGTGCCAGCAGCTATAGCGGGAGAAAGGATACGCAGTATTTT
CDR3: CASSYSGRKDTQYF

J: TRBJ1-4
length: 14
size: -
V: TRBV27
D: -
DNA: TGTGCCAGCAGTCTGGCGGGAGGAAGGGAAAAACTGTTTTTT
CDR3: CASSLAGGREKLFF

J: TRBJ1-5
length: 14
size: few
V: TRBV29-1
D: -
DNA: TGCAGCGTTGGCACTCGGGGGGGGAGTTCGCCCCAGCATTTT
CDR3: CSVGTRGGSSPQHF

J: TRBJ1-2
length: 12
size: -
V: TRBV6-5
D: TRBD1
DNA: TGTGCCAGCAGAGGGACAGGACCTGGCTACACCTTC
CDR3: CASRGTGPGYTF

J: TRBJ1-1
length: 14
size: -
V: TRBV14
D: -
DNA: TGTGCCAGCAGCCTCAAGGGGCGGAACACTGAAGCTTTCTTT
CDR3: CASSLKGRNTEAFF

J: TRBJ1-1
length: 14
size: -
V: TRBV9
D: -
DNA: TGTGCCAGCAGCGTTGGGCTAATGAACACTGAAGCTTTCTTT
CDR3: CASSVGLMNTEAFF

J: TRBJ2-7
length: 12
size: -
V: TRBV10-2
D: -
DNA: TGCGCCAGCAGGAGAGCGGTAAACGAGCAGTACTTC
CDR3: CASRRAVNEQYF

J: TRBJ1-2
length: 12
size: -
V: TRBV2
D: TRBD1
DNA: TGTGCCGGACGGGACAGCAACTATGGCTACACCTTC
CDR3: CAGRDSNYGYTF

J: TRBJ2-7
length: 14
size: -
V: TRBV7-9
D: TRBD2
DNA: TGTGCCAGCAGCACCAGACTAGCTTCCTACGAGCAGTACTTC
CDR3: CASSTRLASYEQYF

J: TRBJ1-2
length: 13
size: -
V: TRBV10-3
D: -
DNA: TGTGCCATCACAGCGGACAGTAACTATGGCTACACCTTC
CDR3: CAITADSNYGYTF

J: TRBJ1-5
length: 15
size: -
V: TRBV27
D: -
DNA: TGTGCCAGCACCTCTTTGTACAGATTGGATCAGCCCCAGCATTTT
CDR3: CASTSLYRLDQPQHF

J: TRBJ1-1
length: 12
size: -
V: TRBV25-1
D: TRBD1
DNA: TGTGCCAGCAGAGACAGGGGCACTGAAGCTTTCTTT
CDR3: CASRDRGTEAFF